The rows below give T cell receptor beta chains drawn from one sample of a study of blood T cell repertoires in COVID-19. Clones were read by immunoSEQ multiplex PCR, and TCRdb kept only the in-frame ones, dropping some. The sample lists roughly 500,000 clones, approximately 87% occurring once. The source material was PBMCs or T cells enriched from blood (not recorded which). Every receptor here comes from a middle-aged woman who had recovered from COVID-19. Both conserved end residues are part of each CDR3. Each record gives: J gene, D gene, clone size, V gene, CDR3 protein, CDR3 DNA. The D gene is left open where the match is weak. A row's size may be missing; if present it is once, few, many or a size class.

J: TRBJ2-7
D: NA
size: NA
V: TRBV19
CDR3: CASSTGQGGRYEQYF
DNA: TGTGCCAGTAGTACAGGGCAGGGAGGTAGGTACGAGCAGTACTTC

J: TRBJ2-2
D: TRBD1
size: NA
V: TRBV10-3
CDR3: CAISKQGAQTGELFF
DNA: TGTGCCATCAGTAAACAGGGGGCGCAGACCGGGGAGCTGTTTTTT

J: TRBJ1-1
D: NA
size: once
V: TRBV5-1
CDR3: CASSLEQEKTFF
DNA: TGCGCCAGCAGCTTGGAACAGGAAAAAACTTTCTTT

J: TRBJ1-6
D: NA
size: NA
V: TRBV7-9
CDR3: CASSLSPGARSPLHF
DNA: TGTGCCAGCAGCTTATCCCCAGGGGCGAGGTCACCCCTCCACTTT

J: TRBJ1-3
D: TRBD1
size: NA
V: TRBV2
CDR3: CASSEIPQGAAGNTIYF
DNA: TGTGCCAGCAGTGAAATTCCCCAGGGGGCGGCCGGAAACACCATATATTTT

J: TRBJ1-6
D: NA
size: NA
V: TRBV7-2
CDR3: CASSLSRGQNGSPLHF
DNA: TGTGCCAGCAGCTTATCTCGGGGTCAGAACGGTTCACCCCTCCACTTT

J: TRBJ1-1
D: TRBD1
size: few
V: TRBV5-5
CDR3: CASSKGQGAGLAEAFF
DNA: TGTGCCAGCAGCAAAGGACAGGGGGCCGGTTTGGCTGAAGCTTTCTTT

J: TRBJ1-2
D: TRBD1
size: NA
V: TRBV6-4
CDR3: CASSVTGQGAGYTF
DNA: TGTGCCAGCAGTGTCACGGGACAGGGGGCCGGCTACACCTTC

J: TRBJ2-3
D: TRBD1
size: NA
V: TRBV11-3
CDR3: CASSVGQGAPLGTQYF
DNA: TGTGCCAGCAGCGTAGGACAGGGGGCGCCTTTGGGTACGCAGTATTTT

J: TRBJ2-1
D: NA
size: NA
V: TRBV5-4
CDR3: CASSFLGNYNEQFF
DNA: TGTGCCAGCAGCTTTCTCGGGAACTACAATGAGCAGTTCTTC